This T cell receptor beta chain derives from a study of human T cells and chemical hapten exposure. In TCRdb, the RACE reads were re-called with MiXCR into one record per CDR3 protein. The sample lists some 60,000 distinct CDR3 sequences; around an eighth were seen once. Germline CDR1 and CDR2: SNHLY and FYNNEI. The trim removed 3 bases at V and 13 bases at J, leaving 12 bases unmatched. This CDR3 is built from 16 residues. This clonotype was recorded a few times. Time point reported: patch test 3, about 24 weeks after DPC sensitization. Treatment defined: therapeutic diphenylcyclopropenone sensitization with weekly scalp DPC.

The specimen was whole blood, collected in connection with sensitization to the hapten diphenylcyclopropenone (DPC). The receptor was derived from a young man with alopecia areata. Some clones in this sample may be carry-over from other donors' samples. This chain connects TRBV2 to TRBJ2-2, with TRBD2 matching 12 bases. DNA for the CDR3: TGTGCCAGCAGTGACGGACTAGCGGGGACCCCTAATGGGCTGTTTTTT. Translating it yields CASSDGLAGTPNGLFF.